The present entry profiles one T cell receptor (beta chain) with its context. Its antigen is currently unknown. The CDR3 is made up of 14 amino acids. The germline V gene has CDR1 SGDLS and CDR2 YYNGEE. V shed 4 bases and J shed 2 bases, with 10 bases lying between them. Using immunoSEQ multiplex PCR, the repertoire was profiled, and TCRdb retains in-frame clones only, with some absent. The table shows around 140,000 clones, with 90% to 95% occurring only once. This sample was taken from a study of OX40 agonist ivuxolimab in advanced cancers. Notes on the study in general: Still undetermined is the antigen specificity of the expanded peripheral T cells.

The sample in question was CD4+ or CD8+ T cells sorted from blood, obtained in a trial of the OX40 agonist ivuxolimab. V gene TRBV9 combines with J gene TRBJ2-1; D may be TRBD2 (5 bases). This clonotype was sampled from an adult with an advanced solid tumor such as melanoma, head and neck, liver or kidney cancer. For the CDR3, the DNA is TGTGCCAGCAGCCTGGCTAGCCCCTACAATGAGCAGTTCTTC. Amino acid sequence: CASSLASPYNEQFF.